This is a list of T cell receptor beta chains from one sample in a study of blood T cell repertoires in COVID-19. Measured with immunoSEQ multiplex PCR; TCRdb has only the in-frame clones, and not every one. The data hold roughly 300,000 clones, with over 75% observed a single time. Sequences were obtained from peripheral blood. These receptors were taken from a human donor in a cohort sampled during active COVID-19. CDR3s include the opening cysteine and the closing phenylalanine or tryptophan. The order of the fields is D gene, V gene, clone size, J gene, CDR3 protein, CDR3 DNA. A D gene is named only where the DNA matches it firmly. The listing skips clone size in some rows; elsewhere it reads once, few, many or a size class.

d_call: TRBD2; v_call: TRBV10-1; clone_size: few; j_call: TRBJ2-7; cdr3_aa: CASLGRGALSYEQYF; cdr3_nt: TGCGCCAGCTTGGGGCGGGGGGCGCTCTCCTACGAGCAGTACTTC
d_call: -; v_call: TRBV18; clone_size: -; j_call: TRBJ2-1; cdr3_aa: CASSPQASQRSYNEQFF; cdr3_nt: TGTGCCAGCTCACCACAGGCTAGCCAACGCTCCTACAATGAGCAGTTCTTC
d_call: -; v_call: TRBV7-2; clone_size: once; j_call: TRBJ2-7; cdr3_aa: CASSLRDQRSEQYF; cdr3_nt: TGTGCCAGCAGCCTCAGGGATCAAAGGAGCGAGCAGTACTTC
d_call: -; v_call: TRBV5-4; clone_size: -; j_call: TRBJ1-4; cdr3_aa: CASSLEPQEKLFF; cdr3_nt: TGTGCCAGCAGCTTGGAACCCCAGGAAAAACTGTTTTTT
d_call: TRBD2; v_call: TRBV18; clone_size: once; j_call: TRBJ2-7; cdr3_aa: CASSQAGGSYEQYF; cdr3_nt: TGTGCCAGCTCACAGGCGGGGGGTTCCTACGAGCAGTACTTC
d_call: -; v_call: TRBV19; clone_size: -; j_call: TRBJ2-7; cdr3_aa: CASSRTHLYEQYF; cdr3_nt: TGTGCCAGCAGCAGGACTCACCTCTACGAGCAGTACTTC
d_call: -; v_call: TRBV7-9; clone_size: few; j_call: TRBJ1-1; cdr3_aa: CASSSVSYTEAFF; cdr3_nt: TGTGCCAGCAGCTCAGTAAGTTACACTGAAGCTTTCTTT
d_call: -; v_call: TRBV7-9; clone_size: -; j_call: TRBJ2-7; cdr3_aa: CASSLDGTYEQYF; cdr3_nt: TGTGCCAGCAGCTTAGACGGTACCTACGAGCAGTACTTC
d_call: TRBD1; v_call: TRBV2; clone_size: -; j_call: TRBJ2-7; cdr3_aa: CASRATGVYEQYF; cdr3_nt: TGTGCCAGCAGGGCGACAGGGGTCTACGAGCAGTACTTC
d_call: -; v_call: TRBV9; clone_size: -; j_call: TRBJ2-3; cdr3_aa: CASSSDLSGGTDTQYF; cdr3_nt: TGTGCCAGCAGCTCCGACCTTAGCGGCGGCACAGATACGCAGTATTTT
d_call: TRBD1; v_call: TRBV6-1; clone_size: -; j_call: TRBJ2-5; cdr3_aa: CASSEARTGSTETQYF; cdr3_nt: TGTGCCAGCAGTGAAGCTCGGACAGGGAGTACAGAGACCCAGTACTTC
d_call: -; v_call: TRBV5-1; clone_size: -; j_call: TRBJ1-1; cdr3_aa: CASSPNREGNTEAFF; cdr3_nt: TGCGCCAGCAGCCCTAACAGGGAGGGGAACACTGAAGCTTTCTTT
d_call: TRBD2; v_call: TRBV4-1; clone_size: -; j_call: TRBJ2-5; cdr3_aa: CATRRGAGETQYF; cdr3_nt: TGCGCCACCAGGCGGGGGGCGGGAGAGACCCAGTACTTC
d_call: -; v_call: TRBV5-6; clone_size: few; j_call: TRBJ2-3; cdr3_aa: CASSSSHLAGTDTQYF; cdr3_nt: TGTGCCAGCAGCTCATCCCACTTAGCAGGCACAGATACGCAGTATTTT
d_call: TRBD1; v_call: TRBV6-5; clone_size: few; j_call: TRBJ2-3; cdr3_aa: CASSYAGTVNTDTQYF; cdr3_nt: TGTGCCAGCAGTTACGCCGGGACAGTTAACACAGATACGCAGTATTTT
d_call: -; v_call: TRBV5-1; clone_size: once; j_call: TRBJ2-4; cdr3_aa: CASSLALAGDIQYF; cdr3_nt: TGCGCCAGCAGCTTGGCGCTAGCTGGGGACATTCAGTACTTC
d_call: TRBD1; v_call: TRBV7-3; clone_size: -; j_call: TRBJ2-1; cdr3_aa: CASSPGQTNEQFF; cdr3_nt: TGTGCCAGCAGCCCGGGACAGACGAATGAGCAGTTCTTC
d_call: -; v_call: TRBV9; clone_size: -; j_call: TRBJ2-2; cdr3_aa: CASSVTGKGAGELFF; cdr3_nt: TGTGCCAGCAGCGTGACGGGAAAGGGGGCCGGGGAGCTGTTTTTT
d_call: -; v_call: TRBV5-4; clone_size: -; j_call: TRBJ1-2; cdr3_aa: CASSKDSYGYTF; cdr3_nt: TGTGCCAGCAGCAAGGACAGCTATGGCTACACCTTC
d_call: -; v_call: TRBV5-4; clone_size: -; j_call: TRBJ1-2; cdr3_aa: CASSPPGAVYGYTF; cdr3_nt: TGTGCCAGCAGCCCACCAGGGGCCGTCTATGGCTACACCTTC